This T cell receptor beta chain was identified during a study of T cells expressing NK-cell markers. Study-wide background: Out of eight donors sequenced, seven tested HCMV-seropositive and the remaining one seronegative.

A note on this clonotype: The antigen remains unidentified.

Per the germline V gene, CDR1 is SGHTA and CDR2 is FQGNSA. The length of the CDR3 is 18 residues. Researchers built TCR beta cDNA using 5'RACE template switching with UMIs. TCRdb reprocessed the 5' RACE reads and keeps a single row for each CDR3 protein, giving no DNA. The table gives fewer than 550,000 distinct CDR3 sequences; the top ten clones make up almost 1.5% of it. Study-wide findings and caveats: Whether expanded NKG2C+ T cell clones recognized HCMV stayed uncertain. The contribution of dominant NKG2C+ clonotypes to CD8+ T cells in five to seven donors was about 1.0-7.0%.

The receptor comes from a woman in her forties or fifties in good health. J is TRBJ2-2 and V is TRBV7-2; absent DNA, TCRdb's TRBD2 call cannot be checked. The sample was blood T cells: a sorted CD56 or NKG2C T cell subset, CD4+ or CD8+ T cells, or bulk PBMC T cells (not recorded which). CDR3 sequence reads: CASSFQRTSGAYTGELFF.